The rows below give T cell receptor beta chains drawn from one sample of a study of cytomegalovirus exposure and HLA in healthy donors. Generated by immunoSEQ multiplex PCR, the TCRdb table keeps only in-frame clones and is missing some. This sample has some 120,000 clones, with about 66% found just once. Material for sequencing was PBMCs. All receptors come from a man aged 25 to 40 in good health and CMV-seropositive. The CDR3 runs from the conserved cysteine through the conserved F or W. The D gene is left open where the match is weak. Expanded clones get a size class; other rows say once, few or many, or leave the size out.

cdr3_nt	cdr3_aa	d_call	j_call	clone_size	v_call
TGCGCCAGCGAGAGACAGGGTAGTGACACTGAAGCTTTCTTT	CASERQGSDTEAFF	TRBD1	TRBJ1-1	few	TRBV5-1
TGTGCCAGCAGCGCCGGGACAGGGGGCAACTATGGCTACACCTTC	CASSAGTGGNYGYTF	TRBD1	TRBJ1-2	NA	TRBV9
TGTGCCAGCAGGGGAGGACGGGACAGGGACATCTACGAGCAGTACTTC	CASRGGRDRDIYEQYF	TRBD1	TRBJ2-7	once	TRBV6-6
TGTGCCATCAGGCGGACAACCGATAACTATGGCTACACCTTC	CAIRRTTDNYGYTF	NA	TRBJ1-2	NA	TRBV10-3
TGTGCCAGCAGTTCTAGTAACGGGGAGCTGTTTTTT	CASSSSNGELFF	NA	TRBJ2-2	few	TRBV27
TGCGCCAGCAGCCTGGGACTAGCGGGTCACAATGAGCAGTTCTTC	CASSLGLAGHNEQFF	TRBD2	TRBJ2-1	NA	TRBV5-1
TGCGCCAGCAGCTTGGACAGGTCTGGGTACGAGCAGTACTTC	CASSLDRSGYEQYF	NA	TRBJ2-7	NA	TRBV5-1
TGTGCCAGCAGGGCAATAGCGGGAGTAAACGAGCAGTACTTC	CASRAIAGVNEQYF	TRBD2	TRBJ2-7	once	TRBV6-1
TGCAGCGTTGAAGCGGGGGCTGGGGCCAACGTCCTGACTTTC	CSVEAGAGANVLTF	NA	TRBJ2-6	NA	TRBV29-1
TGTGCCAGTAAGGCGGGGGAGGGCACCGGGGAGCTGTTTTTT	CASKAGEGTGELFF	TRBD2	TRBJ2-2	NA	TRBV19
TGTGCCAGCTCACCAATAAGCGGAGGCACAGATACGCAGTATTTT	CASSPISGGTDTQYF	NA	TRBJ2-3	NA	TRBV18
TGTGCCAGCAGCTTAGAATCGGGCACTGAAGCTTTCTTT	CASSLESGTEAFF	NA	TRBJ1-1	NA	TRBV7-9
TGTGCCAGCAGCTTTGACCGTGGGGAACAGGGGGCGGCTGAAGCTTTCTTT	CASSFDRGEQGAAEAFF	TRBD1	TRBJ1-1	NA	TRBV5-4
TGTGCCATCAGTGAGTCGACAGGGGGCGACTATGGCTACACCTTC	CAISESTGGDYGYTF	TRBD1	TRBJ1-2	NA	TRBV10-3
TGCGCCAGCAGCCAAAGAATCCACGGGACAGGAGGCTATGGCTACACCTTC	CASSQRIHGTGGYGYTF	TRBD1	TRBJ1-2	NA	TRBV4-1
TGTGCCAGCAGCCGATCCGTGACAGGGATATACGAGCAGTACTTC	CASSRSVTGIYEQYF	TRBD1	TRBJ2-7	NA	TRBV28
TGTGCCAGCAGCCCCTCGGGAGGGAACAGGGCCTTAAACACCGGGGAGCTGTTTTTT	CASSPSGGNRALNTGELFF	TRBD2	TRBJ2-2	NA	TRBV9
TGTGCCAGCACCCCGTATTTAGTCGGCGAGCAGTACTTC	CASTPYLVGEQYF	NA	TRBJ2-7	NA	TRBV21-1
TGCGCCAGCAGCTTGGCGGGGGGGGCCGCTCACGAGCAGTACTTC	CASSLAGGAAHEQYF	TRBD2	TRBJ2-7	NA	TRBV5-1
TGCGCCAGCAGCCAAGATAGGGCAGGGGCCTTCTCCTACGAGCAGTACTTC	CASSQDRAGAFSYEQYF	NA	TRBJ2-7	NA	TRBV4-3
TGTGCCAGCAGCCAACGTGACAGCTACAATGAGCAGTTCTTC	CASSQRDSYNEQFF	NA	TRBJ2-1	few	TRBV4-2
TGTGCCAGCAGCGTGGGGGGGGCTTATAACACTGAAGCTTTCTTT	CASSVGGAYNTEAFF	NA	TRBJ1-1	NA	TRBV9
TGCGCCAGCAGCTCGGAGGGCCCGAACCAAGAGACCCAGTACTTC	CASSSEGPNQETQYF	NA	TRBJ2-5	few	TRBV5-1
TGTGCCAGCAGCCTTGGACTAGCGGGAGTTGGCACGCAGTATTTT	CASSLGLAGVGTQYF	TRBD2	TRBJ2-3	NA	TRBV6-6
TGTGCCAGCAGCTCCGACAGGGGGGCCGAGCAGTACTTC	CASSSDRGAEQYF	TRBD1	TRBJ2-7	NA	TRBV7-6
TGCGCCAGCAGAGACCGGGATTTGAAGCTGTTTTTT	CASRDRDLKLFF	NA	TRBJ2-2	NA	TRBV10-1
TGCGCCAGCAGCGGGGAGCGTTCGAACACTGAAGCTTTCTTT	CASSGERSNTEAFF	NA	TRBJ1-1	NA	TRBV5-1
TGTGCCAGCAGCCAAGATAGAGGAGGGACAGGGACACGGAACTATGGCTACACCTTC	CASSQDRGGTGTRNYGYTF	TRBD1	TRBJ1-2	NA	TRBV4-2
TGCGCCAGCAGCCAAGATACCAACCAGGGGTGGGACACTGAAGCTTTCTTT	CASSQDTNQGWDTEAFF	NA	TRBJ1-1	NA	TRBV4-3
TGCGCCAGCAGCTTGGTCACAGCCTCCTACGAGCAGTACTTC	CASSLVTASYEQYF	NA	TRBJ2-7	NA	TRBV5-1
TGTGCCAGCAGCTCCCCTAAGGGGCACTCCTACAATGAGCAGTTCTTC	CASSSPKGHSYNEQFF	NA	TRBJ2-1	NA	TRBV5-4
TGTGCAATGGAAGGGGGCAGAGGCTGCGAGCAGTACTTC	CAMEGGRGCEQYF	TRBD1	TRBJ2-7	NA	TRBV30
TGTGCCAGCAGCCCACGGGGACTGCAAAATCAGCCCCAGCATTTT	CASSPRGLQNQPQHF	NA	TRBJ1-5	NA	TRBV4-2
TGTGCCAGCACCAACTTCTACGAGCAGTACTTC	CASTNFYEQYF	NA	TRBJ2-7	NA	TRBV11-2
TGCGCCAGCAGCTGGGCCCCGGGACTAGGGGGCCGCGAGACCCAGTACTTC	CASSWAPGLGGRETQYF	NA	TRBJ2-5	few	TRBV5-1
TGTGCCAGCAGCCCCATTGGAGCCGGATGGCAGTTCTTC	CASSPIGAGWQFF	NA	TRBJ2-1	NA	TRBV7-3
TGTGCCAGCAGCTTTAGCGCGGGAGTGTCTAATGAGCAGTTCTTC	CASSFSAGVSNEQFF	TRBD2	TRBJ2-1	NA	TRBV7-2
TGTGCCAGCAGCTCCCGGCGGCCTTTGGATACGCAGTATTTT	CASSSRRPLDTQYF	NA	TRBJ2-3	NA	TRBV7-9
TGTGCCAGCAGTGGTGTACAGGGGCCCTACGAGCAGTACTTC	CASSGVQGPYEQYF	TRBD1	TRBJ2-7	NA	TRBV6-6
TGTGCCAGCATAACGCGTATAGGCAATCAGCCCCAGCATTTT	CASITRIGNQPQHF	NA	TRBJ1-5	NA	TRBV6-1
TGTGCCAGCAGCTTAGGTGCCAGGGTCGCAGATACGCAGTATTTT	CASSLGARVADTQYF	NA	TRBJ2-3	NA	TRBV11-1
TGTGCCAGCAGCCGCAGAGGACACTTGAACACTGAAGCTTTCTTT	CASSRRGHLNTEAFF	NA	TRBJ1-1	few	TRBV6-5
TGCAGCGTCGAGTTAGCGGGAGGACCGGATACGCAGTATTTT	CSVELAGGPDTQYF	TRBD2	TRBJ2-3	NA	TRBV29-1
TGTGCCAGCAGGTTACGGGAGGGTCCGGGAAAGAACACTGAAGCTTTCTTT	CASRLREGPGKNTEAFF	NA	TRBJ1-1	once	TRBV7-9
TGTGCCAGCAGTCGGCAGGGAACTAATGAAAAACTGTTTTTT	CASSRQGTNEKLFF	NA	TRBJ1-4	NA	TRBV2
TGCAGCGTTTGGGACAGGGGGCCGTTCGAGCAGTACTTC	CSVWDRGPFEQYF	TRBD1	TRBJ2-7	NA	TRBV29-1
TGCGCCAGCAGCCAAGATTGGGGACAGGGGCAAGAGCAGTTCTTC	CASSQDWGQGQEQFF	TRBD1	TRBJ2-1	NA	TRBV4-3
TGCGCCAGCAGCGGGACTAGCATTGCAGATACGCAGTATTTT	CASSGTSIADTQYF	TRBD2	TRBJ2-3	NA	TRBV4-1